The T cell receptor (beta chain) described here comes from a study of blood T cell repertoires in COVID-19. Background on the study: Samples taken during acute and convalescent COVID-19 were collected in the United States, Italy and Spain. Nucleic acid was either cDNA or gDNA, and it came from T cells, B-cell-depleted T cells, or PBMCs.

Authors' analysis steps: Amplifying reference gene primers gave estimates of nucleated cell counts. Generated by immunoSEQ multiplex PCR, the TCRdb table keeps only in-frame clones and is missing some. From that table come the V and J calls and clone size; the DNA was used to work out D and trimming. This table holds 300,000 to 400,000 clones, 91% found once. Material for sequencing was peripheral blood. The sequence was collected from a woman under 30 who had recovered from COVID-19.

This CDR3 reads CASSQYGHKVDTEAFF. CDR3 DNA: TGTGCCAGCAGCCAATACGGACATAAGGTTGACACTGAAGCTTTCTTT. This chain links TRBV14 with TRBJ1-1; tentatively, D is TRBD1 (5 bases). Germline lookup yields CDR1 SGHDN and CDR2 FVKESK. The CDR3 is made up of 16 amino acids. Trimming removed 2 bases at V and 3 bases at J, with 16 bases between.